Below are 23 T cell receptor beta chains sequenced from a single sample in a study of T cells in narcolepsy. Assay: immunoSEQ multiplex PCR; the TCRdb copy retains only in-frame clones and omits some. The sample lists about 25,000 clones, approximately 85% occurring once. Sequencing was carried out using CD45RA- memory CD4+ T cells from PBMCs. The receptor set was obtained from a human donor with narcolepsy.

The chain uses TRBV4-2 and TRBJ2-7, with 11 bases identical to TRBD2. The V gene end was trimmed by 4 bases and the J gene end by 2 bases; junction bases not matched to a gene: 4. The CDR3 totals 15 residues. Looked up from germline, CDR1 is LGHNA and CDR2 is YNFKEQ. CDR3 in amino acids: CASSPGTSGPYEQYF. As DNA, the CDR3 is TGTGCCAGCAGCCCCGGGACTAGCGGACCCTACGAGCAGTACTTC.

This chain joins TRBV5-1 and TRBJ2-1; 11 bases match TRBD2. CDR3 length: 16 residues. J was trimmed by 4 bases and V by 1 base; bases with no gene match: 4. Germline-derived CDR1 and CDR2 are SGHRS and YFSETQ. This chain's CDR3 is CASSLTGTSGYNEQFF. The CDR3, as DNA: TGCGCCAGCAGCTTGACCGGGACTAGCGGATACAATGAGCAGTTCTTC.

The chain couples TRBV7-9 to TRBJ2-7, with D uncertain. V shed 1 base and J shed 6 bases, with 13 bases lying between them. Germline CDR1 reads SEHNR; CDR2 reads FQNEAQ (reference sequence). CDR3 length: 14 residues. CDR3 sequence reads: CASSLGLALGEQYF. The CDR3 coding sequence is TGTGCCAGCAGCTTAGGTTTAGCATTGGGCGAGCAGTACTTC.

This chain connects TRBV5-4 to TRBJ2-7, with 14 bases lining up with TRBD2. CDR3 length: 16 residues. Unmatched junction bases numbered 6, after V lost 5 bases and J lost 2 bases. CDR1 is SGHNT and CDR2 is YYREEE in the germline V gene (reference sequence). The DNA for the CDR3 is TGTGCCAGCAGGGGGGGACTAGCGGGAGACACCTACGAGCAGTACTTC. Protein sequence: CASRGGLAGDTYEQYF.

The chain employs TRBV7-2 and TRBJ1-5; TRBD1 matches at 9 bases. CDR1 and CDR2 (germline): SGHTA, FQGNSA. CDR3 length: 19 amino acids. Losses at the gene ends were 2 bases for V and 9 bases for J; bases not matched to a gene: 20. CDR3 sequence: CASSLFGSLGQGGGGPQHF. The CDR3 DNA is TGTGCCAGCAGCTTATTCGGGTCTTTGGGACAGGGAGGGGGTGGGCCCCAGCATTTT.

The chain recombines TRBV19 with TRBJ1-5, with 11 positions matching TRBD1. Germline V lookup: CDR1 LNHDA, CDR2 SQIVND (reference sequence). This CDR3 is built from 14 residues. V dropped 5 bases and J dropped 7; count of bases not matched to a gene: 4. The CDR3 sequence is CASSPGTGGQPQHF. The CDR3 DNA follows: TGTGCCAGTAGTCCCGGGACAGGGGGACAGCCCCAGCATTTT.

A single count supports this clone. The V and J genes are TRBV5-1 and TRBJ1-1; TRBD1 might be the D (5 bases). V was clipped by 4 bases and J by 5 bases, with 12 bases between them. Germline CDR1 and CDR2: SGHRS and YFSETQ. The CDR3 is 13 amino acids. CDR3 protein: CASSASGYTEAFF. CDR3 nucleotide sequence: TGCGCCAGCAGCGCCTCAGGGTATACTGAAGCTTTCTTT.

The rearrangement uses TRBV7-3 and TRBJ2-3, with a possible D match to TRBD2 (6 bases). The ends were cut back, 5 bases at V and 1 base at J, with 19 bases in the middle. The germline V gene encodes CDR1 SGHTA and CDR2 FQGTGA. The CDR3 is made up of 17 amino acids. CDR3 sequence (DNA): TGTGCCAGCAGCCCGACCTCGACGGGAGCGCGCACAGATACGCAGTATTTT. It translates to CASSPTSTGARTDTQYF. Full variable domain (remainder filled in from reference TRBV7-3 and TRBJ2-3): GAGVSQTPSNKVTEKGKYVELRCDPISGHTALYWYRQSLGQGPEFLIYFQGTGAADDSGLPNDRFFAVRPEGSVSTLKIQRTERGDSAVYLCASSPTSTGARTDTQYFGPGTRLTVL.

The CDR3 DNA is TGTGCCAGCAGCGGAGGGGGACAGGGGGCCTACGAGCAGTACTTC. It encodes CASSGGGQGAYEQYF. The chain combines TRBV9 with TRBJ2-7, with 11 bases aligning to TRBD1. Germline CDR1 SGDLS, CDR2 YYNGEE. The CDR3 loop spans 15 amino acids. V trimming: 3 bases; J trimming: 2 bases; junction bases outside the gene matches: 4. Variable domain in full (rest from reference TRBV9 and TRBJ2-7): DSGVTQTPKHLITATGQRVTLRCSPRSGDLSVYWYQQSLDQGLQFLIQYYNGEERAKGNILERFSAQQFPDLHSELNLSSLELGDSALYFCASSGGGQGAYEQYFGPGTRLTVT.

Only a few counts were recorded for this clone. CDR3 residues: CASSITYNEQFF. CDR3 DNA sequence: TGTGCCAGCAGCATTACCTACAATGAGCAGTTCTTC. The chain links TRBV11-2 to TRBJ2-1; D is undetermined. Germline V gene lookup returns CDR1 SGHAT and CDR2 FQNNGV. This CDR3 region has 12 residues. The V and J ends lost 5 bases and 2 bases respectively, with 4 bases between them.

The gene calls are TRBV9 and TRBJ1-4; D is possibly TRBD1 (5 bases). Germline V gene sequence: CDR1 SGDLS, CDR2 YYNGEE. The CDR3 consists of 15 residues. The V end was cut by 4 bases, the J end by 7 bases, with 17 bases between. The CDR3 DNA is TGTGCCAGCAGCCTAGTTACAGGTGACGGTGAAAAACTGTTTTTT. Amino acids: CASSLVTGDGEKLFF.

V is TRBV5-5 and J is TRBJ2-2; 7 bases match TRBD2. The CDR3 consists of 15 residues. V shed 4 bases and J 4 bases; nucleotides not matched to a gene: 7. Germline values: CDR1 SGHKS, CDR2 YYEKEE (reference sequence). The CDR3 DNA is TGTGCCAGCAGCACCCCGGGGGGAACCACCGGGGAGCTGTTTTTT. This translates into CASSTPGGTTGELFF.

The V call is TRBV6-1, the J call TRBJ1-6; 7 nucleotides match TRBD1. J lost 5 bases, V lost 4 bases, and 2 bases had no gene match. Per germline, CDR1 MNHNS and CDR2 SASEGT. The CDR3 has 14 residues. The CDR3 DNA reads TGTGCCAGCAGTGTAGGGACAGATAATTCACCCCTCCACTTT. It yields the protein CASSVGTDNSPLHF.

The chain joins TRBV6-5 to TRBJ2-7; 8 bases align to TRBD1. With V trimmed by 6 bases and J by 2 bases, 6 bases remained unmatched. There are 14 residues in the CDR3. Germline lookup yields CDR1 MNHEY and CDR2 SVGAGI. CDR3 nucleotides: TGTGCCAGCAGGCCGGACAGGGCCACCTACGAGCAGTACTTC. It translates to CASRPDRATYEQYF.

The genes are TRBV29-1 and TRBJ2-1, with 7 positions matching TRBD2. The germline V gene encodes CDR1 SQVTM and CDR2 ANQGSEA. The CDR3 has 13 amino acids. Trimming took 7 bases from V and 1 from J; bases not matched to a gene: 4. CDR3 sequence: CSELSGSYNEQFF. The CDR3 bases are TGCAGCGAGCTTAGCGGGTCCTACAATGAGCAGTTCTTC.

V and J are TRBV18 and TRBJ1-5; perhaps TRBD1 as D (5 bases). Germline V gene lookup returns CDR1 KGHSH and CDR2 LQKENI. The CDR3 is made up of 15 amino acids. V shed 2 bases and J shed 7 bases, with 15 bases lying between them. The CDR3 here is CASSPGGGSGQPQHF. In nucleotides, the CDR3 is TGTGCCAGCTCACCAGGGGGAGGTTCGGGGCAGCCCCAGCATTTT.

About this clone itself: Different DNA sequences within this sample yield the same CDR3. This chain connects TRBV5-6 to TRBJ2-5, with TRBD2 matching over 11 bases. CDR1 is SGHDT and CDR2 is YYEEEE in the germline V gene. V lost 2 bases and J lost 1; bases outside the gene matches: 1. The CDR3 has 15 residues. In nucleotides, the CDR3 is TGTGCCAGCAGCTTCGGGACTAGCGGCCAAGAGACCCAGTACTTC. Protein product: CASSFGTSGQETQYF.

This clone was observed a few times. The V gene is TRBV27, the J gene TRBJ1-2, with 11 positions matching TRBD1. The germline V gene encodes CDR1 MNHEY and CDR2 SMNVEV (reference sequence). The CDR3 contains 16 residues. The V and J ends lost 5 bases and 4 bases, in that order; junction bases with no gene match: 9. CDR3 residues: CASSNIRTGGSYGYTF. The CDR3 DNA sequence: TGTGCCAGCAGTAATATCCGGACAGGGGGCTCCTATGGCTACACCTTC.

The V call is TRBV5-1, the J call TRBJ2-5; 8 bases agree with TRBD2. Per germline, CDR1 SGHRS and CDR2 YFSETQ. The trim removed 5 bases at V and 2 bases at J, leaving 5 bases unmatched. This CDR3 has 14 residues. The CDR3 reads CASSAGGPQETQYF. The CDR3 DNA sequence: TGCGCCAGCAGTGCGGGGGGACCTCAAGAGACCCAGTACTTC.

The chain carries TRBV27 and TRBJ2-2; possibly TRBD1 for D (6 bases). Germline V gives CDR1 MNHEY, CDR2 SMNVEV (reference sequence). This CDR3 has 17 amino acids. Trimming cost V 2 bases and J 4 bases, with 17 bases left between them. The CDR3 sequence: CASSLAGNIRGTGELFF. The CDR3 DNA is TGTGCCAGCAGTTTAGCGGGCAATATCAGGGGCACCGGGGAGCTGTTTTTT.

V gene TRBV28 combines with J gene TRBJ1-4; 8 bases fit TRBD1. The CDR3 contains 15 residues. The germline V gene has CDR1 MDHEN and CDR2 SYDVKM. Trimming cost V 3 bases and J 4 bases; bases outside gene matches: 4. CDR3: CASSLGDRFNEKLFF. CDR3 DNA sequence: TGTGCCAGCAGTTTGGGGGACAGGTTTAATGAAAAACTGTTTTTT.

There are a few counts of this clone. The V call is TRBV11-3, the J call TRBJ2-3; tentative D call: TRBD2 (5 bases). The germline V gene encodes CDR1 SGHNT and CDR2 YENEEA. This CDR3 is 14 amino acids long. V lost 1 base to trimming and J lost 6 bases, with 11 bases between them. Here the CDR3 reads CASSLGGVSDTQYF. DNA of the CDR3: TGTGCCAGCAGCTTAGGGGGAGTTAGCGATACGCAGTATTTT.

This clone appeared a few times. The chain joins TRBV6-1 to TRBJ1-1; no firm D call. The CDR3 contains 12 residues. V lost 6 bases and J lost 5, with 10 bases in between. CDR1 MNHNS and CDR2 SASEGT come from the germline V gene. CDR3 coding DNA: TGTGCCAGCAGGGTCGGGGTGACTGAAGCTTTCTTT. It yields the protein CASRVGVTEAFF.